Below, one TCR beta chain is given with its context. The record originates from a study of blood T cell repertoires in COVID-19. Overall study: Acute-phase and convalescent COVID-19 samples originated in the United States, Italy and Spain. PBMCs, B-cell-depleted T cells, or T cells were the source of the cDNA or gDNA that made up the material.

Original analysis: Reference gene primer amplification in the assay estimated nucleated cell counts. Clones were sequenced by immunoSEQ multiplex PCR, and TCRdb holds only the in-frame ones, with some missing. V and J calls and clone size come straight from that table; D and trimming were deduced from the DNA. This table has about 50,000 clones, more than 80% appearing once. V lost 6 bases and J lost 8, with 17 bases in between. CDR1 is LNHDA and CDR2 is SQIVND in the germline V gene (reference sequence). This CDR3 has 14 amino acids. The sequence was collected from a man in his forties with acute or convalescent COVID-19. Sample: peripheral blood. This chain uses TRBV19 with TRBJ2-1; weak D call: TRBD1 (7 bases). CDR3 loop: CASRWRTGGDEQFF. CDR3 nucleotides: TGTGCCAGTAGATGGCGGACAGGAGGGGATGAGCAGTTCTTC.